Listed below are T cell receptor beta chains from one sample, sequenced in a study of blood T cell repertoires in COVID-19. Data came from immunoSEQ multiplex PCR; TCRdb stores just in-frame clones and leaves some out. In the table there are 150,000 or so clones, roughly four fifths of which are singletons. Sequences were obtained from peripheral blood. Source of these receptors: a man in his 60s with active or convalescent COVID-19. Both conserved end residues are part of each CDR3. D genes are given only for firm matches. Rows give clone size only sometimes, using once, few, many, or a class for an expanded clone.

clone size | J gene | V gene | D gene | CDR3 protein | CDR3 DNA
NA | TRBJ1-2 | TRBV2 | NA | CASRKGSTGYYGYTF | TGTGCCAGCAGAAAAGGCAGTACGGGGTACTATGGCTACACCTTC
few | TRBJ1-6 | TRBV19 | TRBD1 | CASRKEQGTYNSPLHF | TGTGCCAGTAGGAAAGAACAGGGGACCTATAATTCACCCCTCCACTTT
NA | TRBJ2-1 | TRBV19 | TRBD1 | CASSPSPPGQSKNEQFF | TGTGCCAGTAGCCCTTCCCCCCCGGGACAGTCAAAAAATGAGCAGTTCTTC
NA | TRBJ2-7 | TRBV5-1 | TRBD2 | CASSLASSGTYEQYF | TGCGCCAGCAGCTTGGCCTCTAGCGGGACTTACGAGCAGTACTTC
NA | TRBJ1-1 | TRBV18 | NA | CASSPIIAEAFF | TGTGCCAGCTCGCCTATCATCGCTGAAGCTTTCTTT
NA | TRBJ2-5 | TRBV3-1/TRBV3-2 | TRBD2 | CASSRLLAAVGETQYF | TGTGCCAGCAGCCGCCTGCTAGCGGCAGTTGGAGAGACCCAGTACTTC
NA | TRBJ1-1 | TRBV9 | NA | CASSEGGMNTEAFF | TGTGCCAGCAGCGAGGGGGGGATGAACACTGAAGCTTTCTTT
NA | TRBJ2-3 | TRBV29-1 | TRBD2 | CSVESGRGSTDTQYF | TGCAGCGTTGAATCCGGGAGGGGTAGCACAGATACGCAGTATTTT
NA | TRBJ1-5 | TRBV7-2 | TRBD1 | CASSRQGDSNQPQHF | TGTGCCAGCAGCAGACAGGGCGATAGCAATCAGCCCCAGCATTTT
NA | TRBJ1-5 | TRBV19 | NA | CAISENQGLPQHF | TGTGCCATTTCTGAGAACCAGGGCCTGCCCCAGCATTTT
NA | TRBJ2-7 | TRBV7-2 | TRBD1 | CASSLDRGPYEQYF | TGTGCCAGCAGCTTGGACAGGGGGCCCTACGAGCAGTACTTC
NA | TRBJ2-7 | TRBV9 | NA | CASSVVPEANEQYF | TGTGCCAGCAGCGTAGTTCCGGAAGCGAACGAGCAGTACTTC
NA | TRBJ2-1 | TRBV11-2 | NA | CASSLQAKEQFF | TGTGCCAGCAGCTTACAGGCAAAGGAGCAGTTCTTC
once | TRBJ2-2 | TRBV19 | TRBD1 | CATRPRQGAASGDTGELFF | TGTGCCACCCGACCAAGACAGGGGGCTGCCAGTGGAGACACCGGGGAGCTGTTTTTT
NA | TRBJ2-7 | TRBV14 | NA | CASSQVRTGVAYEQYF | TGTGCCAGCAGCCAAGTACGAACGGGAGTCGCGTACGAGCAGTACTTC
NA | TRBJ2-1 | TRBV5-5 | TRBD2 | CASSLGASGPYNEQFF | TGTGCCAGCAGCTTGGGAGCTAGCGGACCCTACAATGAGCAGTTCTTC
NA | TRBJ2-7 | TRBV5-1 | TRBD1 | CASSLARGTGGGEQYF | TGCGCCAGCAGCTTGGCCAGGGGGACAGGGGGCGGCGAGCAGTACTTC
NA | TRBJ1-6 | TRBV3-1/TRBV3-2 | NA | CASSRGGMSSYNSPLHF | TGTGCCAGCAGCCGGGGGGGGATGAGCTCCTATAATTCACCCCTCCACTTT
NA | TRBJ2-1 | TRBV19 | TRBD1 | CASSPAGTGVYNEQFF | TGTGCCAGTAGTCCCGCCGGGACAGGAGTCTACAATGAGCAGTTCTTC
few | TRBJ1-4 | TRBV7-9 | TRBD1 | CASSLTTGGDEKLFF | TGTGCCAGCAGCTTAACAACAGGGGGAGATGAAAAACTGTTTTTT
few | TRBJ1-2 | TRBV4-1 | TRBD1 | CASSQGQGYGYTF | TGCGCCAGCAGCCAAGGACAGGGCTATGGCTACACCTTC
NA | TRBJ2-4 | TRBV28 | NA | CASSYPTRLKNIQYF | TGTGCCAGCAGTTATCCAACACGACTCAAAAACATTCAGTACTTC
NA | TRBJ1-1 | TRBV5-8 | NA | CASSTQENTEAFF | TGTGCCAGCAGCACGCAGGAGAACACTGAAGCTTTCTTT
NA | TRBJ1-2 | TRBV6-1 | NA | CASSEHSGGGNYGYTF | TGTGCCAGCAGTGAACATTCCGGGGGAGGTAACTATGGCTACACCTTC
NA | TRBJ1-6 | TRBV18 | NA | CASSPGPGRDSPLHF | TGTGCCAGCTCACCGGGGCCCGGGAGGGATTCACCCCTCCACTTT
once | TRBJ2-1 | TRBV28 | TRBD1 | CASGQGARDEQFF | TGTGCCAGCGGACAGGGGGCGCGGGATGAGCAGTTCTTC
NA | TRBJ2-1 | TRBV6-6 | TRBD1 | CASSSNPGQGADEQFF | TGTGCCAGCAGTTCAAACCCGGGACAGGGGGCCGATGAGCAGTTCTTC
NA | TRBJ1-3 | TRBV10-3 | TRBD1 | CAISVTSFGTGRSGNTIYF | TGTGCCATCAGTGTTACGTCTTTCGGGACAGGCCGCTCTGGAAACACCATATATTTT
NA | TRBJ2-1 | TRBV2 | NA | CARRAPGVRNEQFF | TGTGCCAGGAGAGCCCCAGGGGTGAGAAATGAGCAGTTCTTC
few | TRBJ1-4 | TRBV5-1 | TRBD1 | CASSRDGQGGEKLFF | TGCGCCAGCAGCCGCGACGGACAGGGTGGTGAAAAACTGTTTTTT
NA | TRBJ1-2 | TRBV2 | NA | CASSVSENYGYTF | TGTGCCAGCAGTGTGTCAGAAAACTATGGCTACACCTTC
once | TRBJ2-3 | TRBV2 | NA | CASGTRASADTQYF | TGTGCCAGTGGGACGAGGGCTAGCGCAGATACGCAGTATTTT
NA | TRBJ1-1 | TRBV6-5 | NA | CASSYGVEGNTEAFF | TGTGCCAGCAGTTATGGAGTCGAGGGGAACACTGAAGCTTTCTTT
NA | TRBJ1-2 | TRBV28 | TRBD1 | CASIPGDSVYGYTF | TGTGCCAGTATCCCGGGGGACAGCGTCTATGGCTACACCTTC
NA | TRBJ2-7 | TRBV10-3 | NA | CATAASSEQYF | TGTGCCACAGCAGCGTCGTCCGAGCAGTACTTC
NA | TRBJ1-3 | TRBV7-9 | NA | CASSLGRISGNTIYF | TGTGCCAGCAGCTTGGGCAGGATCTCTGGAAACACCATATATTTT
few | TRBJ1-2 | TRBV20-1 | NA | CSASTGHGYTF | TGCAGTGCTAGTACAGGGCATGGCTACACCTTC